This T cell receptor (beta chain) was documented in a study of blood T cell repertoires in COVID-19. The wider study: There were acute and convalescent COVID-19 samples, and they came from the United States, Italy and Spain.

The CDR3 contains 16 residues. The V gene lost 3 bases and the J gene lost 3 bases, with 18 bases spanning the gap. Germline V gives CDR1 SGHTA, CDR2 FQGNSA. Methods used by the authors: Reference gene primers were amplified, and this amplification served to estimate nucleated cell counts. TCRdb keeps only in-frame clones here, not all; method: immunoSEQ multiplex PCR. V and J calls and clone size come straight from that table; D and trimming were deduced from the DNA. The table has fewer than 400,000 clones, roughly 88% seen once. Sequenced input: PBMCs or T cells enriched from blood (not recorded which). This rearrangement joins TRBV7-2 to TRBJ2-7, with a tentative D call TRBD2 (6 bases). This TCR was sampled from a man between 25 and 39 years old who had recovered from COVID-19. The CDR3 loop is CASSFVPLGGFYEQYF. CDR3 coding DNA: TGTGCCAGCAGCTTTGTCCCCCTGGGGGGTTTCTACGAGCAGTACTTC.